This is a list of T cell receptor beta chains from one sample in a study of blood T cell repertoires in COVID-19. Data came from immunoSEQ multiplex PCR; TCRdb stores just in-frame clones and leaves some out. The sample lists around 86,000 clones, 80% to 90% occurring once. Input material: peripheral blood. The receptors derive from a woman over 75 with acute or convalescent COVID-19. Both conserved end residues are part of each CDR3. The D gene is left open where the match is weak. The size field is filled for only some rows; it gives once, few, many or a size class.

d_gene,j_gene,abundance,v_gene,CDR3nt,CDR3aa
NA,TRBJ1-1,NA,TRBV3-1/TRBV3-2,TGTGCCAGTGCCCAGGGGATGGGTGAAGCTTTCTTT,CASAQGMGEAFF
NA,TRBJ2-3,once,TRBV2,TGTGCCAGCAGTGAAGCGCCCTACGCAGATACGCAGTATTTT,CASSEAPYADTQYF
TRBD2,TRBJ2-2,once,TRBV4-2,TGTGCCAGCAGCCAAAGGACTAGCGGCGGAGCGAACACCGGGGAGCTGTTTTTT,CASSQRTSGGANTGELFF
TRBD1,TRBJ2-7,NA,TRBV27,TGTGCCAGCAGTCCACGACAGGGGGCGCCGCGCGAGCAGTACTTC,CASSPRQGAPREQYF
NA,TRBJ2-2,NA,TRBV27,TGTGCCAGCGGAAACGGCGGGCCGAACACCGGGGAGCTGTTTTTT,CASGNGGPNTGELFF
NA,TRBJ1-6,NA,TRBV6-5,TGTGCCAGCAGTTTGGGCAGGGAAGCACCCCTCCACTTT,CASSLGREAPLHF
NA,TRBJ1-5,NA,TRBV6-5,TGTGCCAGCAGGGACACCCGTGGGAATCAGCCCCAGCATTTT,CASRDTRGNQPQHF
TRBD1,TRBJ1-1,NA,TRBV19,TGTGCCAGTAGACAGGTGGACAGGGTTGCTGAAGCTTTCTTT,CASRQVDRVAEAFF
TRBD1,TRBJ1-4,NA,TRBV19,TGTGCCAGTAGTCGGACAGGCCTTGCAACTAATGAAAAACTGTTTTTT,CASSRTGLATNEKLFF
TRBD1,TRBJ1-1,NA,TRBV6-5,TGTGCCAGCAGTATTTCCGGGACAGGGAAAGAAGCTTTCTTT,CASSISGTGKEAFF
NA,TRBJ2-7,once,TRBV3-1/TRBV3-2,TGTGCCAGCAGCAGAGGATCCAACCCCTACGAGCAGTACTTC,CASSRGSNPYEQYF
NA,TRBJ1-5,NA,TRBV16,TGTGCCAGCAGCCTAATGGCACGAGGAAATCAGCCCCAGCATTTT,CASSLMARGNQPQHF
TRBD2,TRBJ2-3,NA,TRBV4-1,TGCGCCAGCAGCCTAGCGACTAGCGGGAACCCCCCAGATACGCAGTATTTT,CASSLATSGNPPDTQYF
TRBD1,TRBJ1-5,NA,TRBV19,TGTGCCAGTACGAGGGGGCGTTTCGGGGATCAGCCCCAGCATTTT,CASTRGRFGDQPQHF
TRBD2,TRBJ2-1,NA,TRBV3-1/TRBV3-2,TGTGCCAGCAGCCAATCGGTGGCTAGCGGGGATAAGTATAATGAGCAGTTCTTC,CASSQSVASGDKYNEQFF
TRBD2,TRBJ2-1,NA,TRBV19,TGTGCCAGTAGAAAAGCGGGAGGGCCTGGAGATGAGCAGTTCTTC,CASRKAGGPGDEQFF
NA,TRBJ1-2,NA,TRBV29-1,TGCAGCGTTGTGCGGTCGGCCTATGGCTACACCTTC,CSVVRSAYGYTF
NA,TRBJ1-1,NA,TRBV11-2,TGTGCCAGCAGCCTACAACGGGGTAACACTGAAGCTTTCTTT,CASSLQRGNTEAFF
NA,TRBJ1-4,NA,TRBV15,TGTGCCACCAGCAGTTTGGAGGGGGAAAAACTGTTTTTT,CATSSLEGEKLFF
NA,TRBJ1-1,NA,TRBV16,TGTGCCAGCAGCCCGCACAGGGAGAACACTGAAGCTTTCTTT,CASSPHRENTEAFF
TRBD1,TRBJ1-1,NA,TRBV6-5,TGTGCCAGCAGACGGGACAGGCCGGGCGCTGAAGCTTTCTTT,CASRRDRPGAEAFF
NA,TRBJ1-4,NA,TRBV5-1,TGCGCCAGCAGCTTGGGCCGGGTTAATGAAAAACTGTTTTTT,CASSLGRVNEKLFF
TRBD1,TRBJ1-1,NA,TRBV19,TGTGCCAGTAGTAAGGGACAGGGGAGCACTGAAGCTTTCTTT,CASSKGQGSTEAFF
NA,TRBJ1-1,NA,TRBV6-5,TGTGCCAGCAGTTACAGTAGGCAGGGGAACACTGAAGCTTTCTTT,CASSYSRQGNTEAFF
TRBD2,TRBJ2-1,NA,TRBV7-3,TGTGCCAGCAGCTTAAGATTGGGGGGGTACAATGAGCAGTTCTTC,CASSLRLGGYNEQFF
TRBD1,TRBJ1-1,NA,TRBV25-1,TGTGCCAGCAGTGAACCGGACAGGGAAGCTTTCTTT,CASSEPDREAFF
NA,TRBJ1-6,once,TRBV14,TGTGCCAGCAGCCAAGGGAAGGGAGTGGGAAATTCACCCCTCCACTTT,CASSQGKGVGNSPLHF
NA,TRBJ2-5,NA,TRBV7-2,TGTGCCAGCAGCCTTAAGCACAGGGGGGGAGAGACCCAGTACTTC,CASSLKHRGGETQYF
TRBD1,TRBJ1-1,NA,TRBV5-5,TGTGCCAGCAGCTTCTCCGGGACAGGGGCCACTGAAGCTTTCTTT,CASSFSGTGATEAFF
NA,TRBJ1-2,once,TRBV20-1,TGCAGTGCTAGTCACAGGCAAAGGAATGGCTACACCTTC,CSASHRQRNGYTF
NA,TRBJ1-5,NA,TRBV30,TGTGCCTGGAACAGGTATAGCAATCAGCCCCAGCATTTT,CAWNRYSNQPQHF
TRBD1,TRBJ2-5,NA,TRBV18,TGTGCCAGCTCATCATCCCGCCCGACAGGGGGAGAGACCCAGTACTTC,CASSSSRPTGGETQYF
TRBD1,TRBJ2-7,NA,TRBV29-1,TGCAGCGTTAAGACCGGGACAGGAGCGTACGAGCAGTACTTC,CSVKTGTGAYEQYF
TRBD2,TRBJ2-1,NA,TRBV5-4,TGTGCCAGCAGCACGACTAGCGGGGGGGCGAATGAGCAGTTCTTC,CASSTTSGGANEQFF
TRBD1,TRBJ1-2,NA,TRBV19,TGTGCCAGTAGTTCGGGGGACAGGGGGATCTATGGCTACACCTTC,CASSSGDRGIYGYTF
NA,TRBJ1-1,NA,TRBV19,TGTGCCAGTAGTATATGGCACCGCGGGAACACTGAAGCTTTCTTT,CASSIWHRGNTEAFF
TRBD1,TRBJ2-5,NA,TRBV19,TGTGCCAGTAGCACACAGGGGGCCCCAGAGACCCAGTACTTC,CASSTQGAPETQYF
NA,TRBJ2-2,NA,TRBV7-2,TGTGCCAGCAGCTTAAACAACCCCGGGGAGCTGTTTTTT,CASSLNNPGELFF
TRBD2,TRBJ2-3,NA,TRBV5-6,TGTGCCAGCAGCCCCCAGGGGAGCGGGAGGAACACAGATACGCAGTATTTT,CASSPQGSGRNTDTQYF
NA,TRBJ2-1,NA,TRBV18,TGTGCCAGCTCACCACGGTACCAGGGCCGAAATGAGCAGTTCTTC,CASSPRYQGRNEQFF
TRBD2,TRBJ2-2,NA,TRBV19,TGTGCCAGTAGCCTCAACTCGGTTAGCGGGGCGAACACCGGGGAGCTGTTTTTT,CASSLNSVSGANTGELFF
NA,TRBJ2-3,NA,TRBV7-3,TGTGCCAGCAGTGGGGGGAACACAGATACGCAGTATTTT,CASSGGNTDTQYF
TRBD2,TRBJ2-1,NA,TRBV28,TGTGCCAGCCAACTAGCGGGGGGGACCGACAATGAGCAGTTCTTC,CASQLAGGTDNEQFF
TRBD1,TRBJ1-3,NA,TRBV5-8,TGTGCCAGCAGCCTGGACAGGGGCTCTGGAAACACCATATATTTT,CASSLDRGSGNTIYF
NA,TRBJ1-2,NA,TRBV10-3,TGTGCCATCAGTACAGGGAACTATGGCTACACCTTC,CAISTGNYGYTF
TRBD2,TRBJ2-7,NA,TRBV15,TGTGCCACCAGCCAAGTAGTAGCGGGTTCCTACGAGCAGTACTTC,CATSQVVAGSYEQYF
TRBD2,TRBJ2-2,NA,TRBV18,TGTGCCAGCTCAAGGACTAGCGGGAGCAACACCGGGGAGCTGTTTTTT,CASSRTSGSNTGELFF
TRBD1,TRBJ1-3,NA,TRBV5-1,TGCGCCAGCAGCTTTGGACAGGGGGTGTTTGGAAACACCATATATTTT,CASSFGQGVFGNTIYF
TRBD1,TRBJ2-1,NA,TRBV19,TGTGCCAGTAGGTCCACCGGGACAGGACACTACAATGAGCAGTTCTTC,CASRSTGTGHYNEQFF
TRBD1,TRBJ2-7,NA,TRBV5-1,TGCGCCAGCAGGTGGGACAGGAGCTCCTACGAGCAGTACTTC,CASRWDRSSYEQYF
NA,TRBJ2-1,NA,TRBV10-3,TGTGCCATCAGTCCAGTGAGAGGCTACAATGAGCAGTTCTTC,CAISPVRGYNEQFF
NA,TRBJ2-7,NA,TRBV10-3,TGTGCCATCAGTAACGGCTCCTACGAGCAGTACTTC,CAISNGSYEQYF
TRBD2,TRBJ2-7,NA,TRBV6-6,TGTGCCAGCAGTTACGGCGGGGGCTCCTACGAGCAGTACTTC,CASSYGGGSYEQYF
NA,TRBJ1-1,NA,TRBV7-9,TGTGCCAGCAGCCAACAGGCGAACACTGAAGCTTTCTTT,CASSQQANTEAFF
TRBD1,TRBJ1-4,NA,TRBV19,TGTGCCAGTAGTATCCCCCGGACAGGGGAGAGGAGGAGCGAAAAACTGTTTTTT,CASSIPRTGERRSEKLFF